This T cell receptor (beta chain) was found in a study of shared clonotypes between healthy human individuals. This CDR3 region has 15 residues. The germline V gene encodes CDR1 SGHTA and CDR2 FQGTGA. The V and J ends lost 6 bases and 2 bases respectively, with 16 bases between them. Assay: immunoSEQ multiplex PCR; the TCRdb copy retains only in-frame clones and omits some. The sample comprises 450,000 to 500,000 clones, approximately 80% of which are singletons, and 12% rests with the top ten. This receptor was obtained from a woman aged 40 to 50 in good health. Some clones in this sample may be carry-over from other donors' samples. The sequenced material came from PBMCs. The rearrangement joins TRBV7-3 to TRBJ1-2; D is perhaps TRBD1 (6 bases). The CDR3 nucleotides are TGTGCCAGCAGTCAAAGTCCAGGGGACAACTATGGCTACACCTTC. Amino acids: CASSQSPGDNYGYTF.